The entry below describes one TCR beta chain. Cohorts were determined from participant-reported clinical history. Germline CDR1 MNHEY, CDR2 SMNVEV (reference sequence). This CDR3 contains 14 residues. Trimming removed 3 bases at V and 1 base at J, with 9 bases between. Sequenced by immunoSEQ multiplex PCR; TCRdb stores in-frame clones only, minus some. Of some 350,000 clones in the sample, roughly 88% were seen once. These data belong to a study of blood T cell repertoires in COVID-19. Sequencing was done on a sample of PBMCs or T cells enriched from blood (not recorded which). The source is a man in his thirties or forties who had recovered from COVID-19. The chain employs TRBV27 and TRBJ1-1; D might be TRBD1 (5 bases). Written as DNA, the CDR3 is TGTGCCAGCAGTTTTAACACAGGGAACACTGAAGCTTTCTTT. It encodes CASSFNTGNTEAFF.